The rows below give T cell receptor beta chains drawn from one sample of a study of T-cell memory formation after mild COVID-19. TCRdb re-called the 5' RACE reads through MiXCR, storing one row per CDR3 protein. Among around 140,000 distinct CDR3 sequences listed, 5.5% to 7% were seen once. Sequencing was carried out using PBMCs or a T cell subset sorted from them (not recorded which). All receptors come from an adult woman who had mild COVID-19 (a few samples of this study predate the infection). Cell type and time point are not known. The CDR3 runs from the conserved cysteine through the conserved F or W. Each record gives: CDR3 DNA, CDR3 protein, clone size, V gene, D gene, J gene. A D gene is named only where the DNA matches it firmly. Clone size is shown for a subset of rows, as once, few, many or a class of expanded clone.

DNA: TGTGCCAGCAGCCCACCGTTGGGGATCGGCACAGATACGCAGTATTTT; CDR3: CASSPPLGIGTDTQYF; size: -; V: TRBV5-8; D: -; J: TRBJ2-3
DNA: TGTGCCAGCAGTTACCCATCAGGTGAAGCTTTCTTT; CDR3: CASSYPSGEAFF; size: -; V: TRBV6-5; D: -; J: TRBJ1-1
DNA: TGTGCCAGCAGCTTCGGGCGGGGGACTTACAATGAGCAGTTCTTC; CDR3: CASSFGRGTYNEQFF; size: few; V: TRBV11-1; D: TRBD2; J: TRBJ2-1
DNA: TGTGCCAGCAGCTTAGGTCCGGGAGGGGAGACCCAGTACTTC; CDR3: CASSLGPGGETQYF; size: many; V: TRBV11-2; D: TRBD2; J: TRBJ2-5
DNA: TGTGCCAGCAGCTCAATGGGAAGGGGGCGTCTTCAGCCCCAGCATTTT; CDR3: CASSSMGRGRLQPQHF; size: -; V: TRBV5-6; D: TRBD1; J: TRBJ1-5
DNA: TGTGCCAGCAGCTTAGTTGGACAGTCCTACACTGAAGCTTTCTTT; CDR3: CASSLVGQSYTEAFF; size: many; V: TRBV7-2; D: -; J: TRBJ1-1
DNA: TGTGCCAGCAGGGAGACAGGGAGTCCGCAGTATTTT; CDR3: CASRETGSPQYF; size: -; V: TRBV28; D: TRBD1; J: TRBJ2-3
DNA: TGTGCCAGCAGCCAAGGAGGGACTAGCGGGGGGGGAAGCACAGATACGCAGTATTTT; CDR3: CASSQGGTSGGGSTDTQYF; size: -; V: TRBV3-1; D: TRBD2; J: TRBJ2-3
DNA: TGTGCCAGCAGCAAAGAGGACACCGGGGAGCTGTTTTTT; CDR3: CASSKEDTGELFF; size: -; V: TRBV11-2; D: -; J: TRBJ2-2
DNA: TGTGCCAGCAGTATCTCTCAGTGGGAGGGCCCGAACACCGGGGAGCTGTTTTTT; CDR3: CASSISQWEGPNTGELFF; size: many; V: TRBV7-9; D: TRBD2; J: TRBJ2-2
DNA: TGTGCCAGCCAAGGACCCTCCGTCTATGGCTACACCTTC; CDR3: CASQGPSVYGYTF; size: -; V: TRBV6-2/TRBV6-3; D: -; J: TRBJ1-2
DNA: TGTGCCAGCAGGAGGGGGCTTTCGGGAAACACCATATATTTT; CDR3: CASRRGLSGNTIYF; size: -; V: TRBV6-5; D: TRBD1; J: TRBJ1-3
DNA: TGTGCCAGCAGCTTAGCGGGGGTGCTCGATACGCAGTATTTT; CDR3: CASSLAGVLDTQYF; size: many; V: TRBV7-2; D: -; J: TRBJ2-3
DNA: TGTGCCAGCAGTTCCGGGAGAGGGCAGTTCTTC; CDR3: CASSSGRGQFF; size: many; V: TRBV12-3/TRBV12-4; D: -; J: TRBJ2-1
DNA: TGTGCCAGCAGCTTTTTAGTACCAGAGACCCAGTACTTC; CDR3: CASSFLVPETQYF; size: few; V: TRBV7-8; D: -; J: TRBJ2-5
DNA: TGTGCCACCAGTGATCCCCTCCGTCGGGCGGGGGATGGCTACACCTTC; CDR3: CATSDPLRRAGDGYTF; size: few; V: TRBV24-1; D: -; J: TRBJ1-2
DNA: TGTGCCAGCAGGATTACTAGCGGGGTTACCAATGAGCAGTTCTTC; CDR3: CASRITSGVTNEQFF; size: few; V: TRBV12-3/TRBV12-4; D: TRBD2; J: TRBJ2-1
DNA: TGTGCCAGCAGCTTCGTAGGTGTTCGCACAGATACGCAGTATTTT; CDR3: CASSFVGVRTDTQYF; size: many; V: TRBV7-2; D: -; J: TRBJ2-3
DNA: TGTGCCAGCAGAACAGACAGGAGCTATGGCTACACCTTC; CDR3: CASRTDRSYGYTF; size: many; V: TRBV6-5; D: -; J: TRBJ1-2
DNA: TGCAGTGCTAGAGACCCCAGGGACCACGAGCAGTACTTC; CDR3: CSARDPRDHEQYF; size: many; V: TRBV20-1; D: -; J: TRBJ2-7
DNA: TGCAGTGCTTTAGCGGGAGGGGCAAACATTCAGTACTTC; CDR3: CSALAGGANIQYF; size: many; V: TRBV20-1; D: TRBD2; J: TRBJ2-4
DNA: TGTGCCAGCAGCTCCCGGCGACTAGCGGGAGTGACAGATACGCAGTATTTT; CDR3: CASSSRRLAGVTDTQYF; size: many; V: TRBV7-2; D: TRBD2; J: TRBJ2-3
DNA: TGTGCCAGCAGTCCCGTTGGCGACGGGGCAGATACGCAGTATTTT; CDR3: CASSPVGDGADTQYF; size: few; V: TRBV12-3/TRBV12-4; D: -; J: TRBJ2-3
DNA: TGTGCCTGGAGCAGATCAGGGTCTGGAAACACCATATATTTT; CDR3: CAWSRSGSGNTIYF; size: -; V: TRBV30; D: -; J: TRBJ1-3
DNA: TGTGCCAGCAGCTTAGGAGGACGGGGGGAATATCAGCCCCAGCATTTT; CDR3: CASSLGGRGEYQPQHF; size: -; V: TRBV7-9; D: -; J: TRBJ1-5
DNA: TGTGCCAGCAGCTCCTTGGTAGGAGAGACCCAGTACTTC; CDR3: CASSSLVGETQYF; size: -; V: TRBV3-1; D: -; J: TRBJ2-5
DNA: TGTGCCAGCAGCCCGGCGTTTGGGGGATCTCAGCCCCAGCATTTT; CDR3: CASSPAFGGSQPQHF; size: many; V: TRBV12-3/TRBV12-4; D: -; J: TRBJ1-5
DNA: TGTGCCAGCAGTCAGACAGGGCGCGGATCAAGCTCCTACGAGCAGTACTTC; CDR3: CASSQTGRGSSSYEQYF; size: few; V: TRBV28; D: TRBD1; J: TRBJ2-7
DNA: TGTGCCAGCAGCTTAGACGGTTCCTCCAAAAACATTCAGTACTTC; CDR3: CASSLDGSSKNIQYF; size: few; V: TRBV7-2; D: -; J: TRBJ2-4
DNA: TGCGCCAGCAGCTTGGCCTCAGGGAGGTCCGGGGCCCAGTACTTC; CDR3: CASSLASGRSGAQYF; size: few; V: TRBV5-1; D: -; J: TRBJ2-5
DNA: TGTGCCAGCAGCGTAGATGGGAGGTTGGGGAATTCACCCCTCCACTTT; CDR3: CASSVDGRLGNSPLHF; size: many; V: TRBV9; D: -; J: TRBJ1-6
DNA: TGTGCCAGCAGTGGGACCTTTGCCTACAATACGCAGTATTTT; CDR3: CASSGTFAYNTQYF; size: many; V: TRBV12-3/TRBV12-4; D: -; J: TRBJ2-3